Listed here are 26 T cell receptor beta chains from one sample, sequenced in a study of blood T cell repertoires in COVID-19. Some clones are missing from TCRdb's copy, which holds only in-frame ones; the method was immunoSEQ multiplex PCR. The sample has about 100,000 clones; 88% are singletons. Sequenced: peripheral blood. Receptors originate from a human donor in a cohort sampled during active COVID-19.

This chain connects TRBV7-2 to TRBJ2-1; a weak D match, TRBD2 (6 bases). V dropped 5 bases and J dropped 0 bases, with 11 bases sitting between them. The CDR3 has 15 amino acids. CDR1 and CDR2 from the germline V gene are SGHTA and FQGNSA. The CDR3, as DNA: TGTGCCAGCAGCCGGGACTCTAGCTCCTACAATGAGCAGTTCTTC. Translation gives CASSRDSSSYNEQFF. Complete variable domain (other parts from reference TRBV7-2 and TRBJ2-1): GAGVSQSPSNKVTEKGKDVELRCDPISGHTALYWYRQSLGQGLEFLIYFQGNSAPDKSGLPSDRFSAERTGGSVSTLTIQRTQQEDSAVYLCASSRDSSSYNEQFFGPGTRLTVL.

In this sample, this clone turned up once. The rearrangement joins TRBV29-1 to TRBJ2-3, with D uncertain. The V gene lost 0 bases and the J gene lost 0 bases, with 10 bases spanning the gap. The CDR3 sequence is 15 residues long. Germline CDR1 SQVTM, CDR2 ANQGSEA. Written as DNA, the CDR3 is TGCAGCGTTGAAGATCTACCTCTTAGCACAGATACGCAGTATTTT. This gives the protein CSVEDLPLSTDTQYF.

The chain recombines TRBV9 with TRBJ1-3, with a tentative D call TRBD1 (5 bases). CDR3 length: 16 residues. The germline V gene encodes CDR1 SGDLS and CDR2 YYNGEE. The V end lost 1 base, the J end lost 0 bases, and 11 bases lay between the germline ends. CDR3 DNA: TGTGCCAGCAGCGTACAGGGTCCTACCTCTGGAAACACCATATATTTT. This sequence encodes CASSVQGPTSGNTIYF.

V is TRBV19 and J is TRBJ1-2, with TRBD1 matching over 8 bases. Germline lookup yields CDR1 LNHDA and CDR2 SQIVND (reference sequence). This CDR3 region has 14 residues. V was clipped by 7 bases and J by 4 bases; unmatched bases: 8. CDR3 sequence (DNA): TGTGCCAGTACTAGGCCCGGGACAGGCTATGGCTACACCTTC. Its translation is CASTRPGTGYGYTF.

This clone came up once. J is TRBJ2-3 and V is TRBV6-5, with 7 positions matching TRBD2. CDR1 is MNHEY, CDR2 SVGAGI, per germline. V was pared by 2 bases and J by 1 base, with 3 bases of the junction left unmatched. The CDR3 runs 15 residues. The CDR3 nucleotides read TGTGCCAGCAGTTACGGGGCGGGGGGCACAGATACGCAGTATTTT. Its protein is CASSYGAGGTDTQYF.

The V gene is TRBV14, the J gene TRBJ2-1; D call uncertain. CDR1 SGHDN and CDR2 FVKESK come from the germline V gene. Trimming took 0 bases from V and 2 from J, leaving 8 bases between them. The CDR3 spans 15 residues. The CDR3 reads CASSQDLGAYNEQFF. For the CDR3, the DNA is TGTGCCAGCAGCCAAGATTTAGGAGCCTACAATGAGCAGTTCTTC. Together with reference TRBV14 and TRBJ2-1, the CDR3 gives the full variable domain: EAGVTQFPSHSVIEKGQTVTLRCDPISGHDNLYWYRRVMGKEIKFLLHFVKESKQDESGMPNNRFLAERTGGTYSTLKVQPAELEDSGVYFCASSQDLGAYNEQFFGPGTRLTVL.

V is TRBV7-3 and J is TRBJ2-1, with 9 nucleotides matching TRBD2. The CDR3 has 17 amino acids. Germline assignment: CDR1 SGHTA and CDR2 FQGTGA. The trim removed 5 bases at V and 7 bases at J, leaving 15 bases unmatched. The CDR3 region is CASSISISGSGANEQFF. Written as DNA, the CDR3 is TGTGCCAGCAGCATTAGTATTAGCGGGAGTGGCGCGAATGAGCAGTTCTTC.

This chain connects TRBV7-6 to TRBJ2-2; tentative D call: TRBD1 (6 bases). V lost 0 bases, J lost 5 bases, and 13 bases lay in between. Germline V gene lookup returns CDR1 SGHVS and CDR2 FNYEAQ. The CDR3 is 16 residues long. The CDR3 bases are TGTGCCAGCAGCTTAGCAGAGACAGGATTGACCGGGGAGCTGTTTTTT. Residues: CASSLAETGLTGELFF.

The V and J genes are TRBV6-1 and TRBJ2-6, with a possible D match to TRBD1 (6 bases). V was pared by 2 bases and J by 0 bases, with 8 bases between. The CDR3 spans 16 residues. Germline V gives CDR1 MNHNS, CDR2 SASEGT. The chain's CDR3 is CASSERTVSGANVLTF. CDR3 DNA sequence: TGTGCCAGCAGTGAACGGACAGTCTCTGGGGCCAACGTCCTGACTTTC.

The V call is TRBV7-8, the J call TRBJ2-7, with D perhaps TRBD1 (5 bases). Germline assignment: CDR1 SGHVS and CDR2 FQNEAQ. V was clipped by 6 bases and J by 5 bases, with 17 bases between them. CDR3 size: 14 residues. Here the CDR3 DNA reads TGTGCCAGCAGTCGTCAGGACACGGTGCACGAGCAGTACTTC. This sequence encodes CASSRQDTVHEQYF. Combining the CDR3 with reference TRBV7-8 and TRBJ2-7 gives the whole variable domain GAGVSQSPRYKVAKRGQDVALRCDPISGHVSLFWYQQALGQGPEFLTYFQNEAQLDKSGLPSDRFFAERPEGSVSTLKIQRTQQEDSAVYLCASSRQDTVHEQYFGPGTRLTVT.

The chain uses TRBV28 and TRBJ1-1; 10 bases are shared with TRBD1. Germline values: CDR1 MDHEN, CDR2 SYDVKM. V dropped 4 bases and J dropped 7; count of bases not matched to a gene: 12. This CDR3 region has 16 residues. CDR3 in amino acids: CASSSLGQGFDLEAFF. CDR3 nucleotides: TGTGCCAGCAGTTCCTTGGGACAGGGGTTCGACCTTGAAGCTTTCTTT.

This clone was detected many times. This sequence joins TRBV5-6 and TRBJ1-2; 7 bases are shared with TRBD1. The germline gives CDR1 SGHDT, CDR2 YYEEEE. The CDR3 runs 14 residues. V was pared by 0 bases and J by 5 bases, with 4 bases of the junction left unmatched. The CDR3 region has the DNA TGTGCCAGCAGCTTGGCGGGACAGATGTATGGCTACACCTTC. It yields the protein CASSLAGQMYGYTF.

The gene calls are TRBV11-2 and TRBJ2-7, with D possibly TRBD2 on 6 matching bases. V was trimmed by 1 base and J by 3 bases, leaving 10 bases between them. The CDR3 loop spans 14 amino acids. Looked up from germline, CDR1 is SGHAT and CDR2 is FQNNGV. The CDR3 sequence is CASSLAGADYEQYF. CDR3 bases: TGTGCCAGCAGCTTAGCGGGAGCAGACTACGAGCAGTACTTC.

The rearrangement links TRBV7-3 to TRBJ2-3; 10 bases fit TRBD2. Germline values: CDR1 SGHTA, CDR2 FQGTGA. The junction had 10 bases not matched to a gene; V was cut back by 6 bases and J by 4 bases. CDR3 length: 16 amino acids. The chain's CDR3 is CASSNPSGGGSDTQYF. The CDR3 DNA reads TGTGCCAGCAGTAACCCTAGCGGGGGAGGGTCAGATACGCAGTATTTT.

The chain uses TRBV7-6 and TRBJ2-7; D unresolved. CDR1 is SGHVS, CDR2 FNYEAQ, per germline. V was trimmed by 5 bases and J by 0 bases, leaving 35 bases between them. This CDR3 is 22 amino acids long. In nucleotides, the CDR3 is TGTGCCAGCAGCCCGAACTTTCCGGTGATAGCCGAACCGAACCCTCCCTCCTACGAGCAGTACTTC. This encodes CASSPNFPVIAEPNPPSYEQYF.

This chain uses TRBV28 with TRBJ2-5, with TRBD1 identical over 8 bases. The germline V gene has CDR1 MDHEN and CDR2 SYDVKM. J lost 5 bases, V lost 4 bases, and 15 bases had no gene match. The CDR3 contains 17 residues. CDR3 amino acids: CASSSIPDRDVWETQYF. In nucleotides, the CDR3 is TGTGCCAGCAGTTCGATTCCGGACAGGGATGTTTGGGAGACCCAGTACTTC.

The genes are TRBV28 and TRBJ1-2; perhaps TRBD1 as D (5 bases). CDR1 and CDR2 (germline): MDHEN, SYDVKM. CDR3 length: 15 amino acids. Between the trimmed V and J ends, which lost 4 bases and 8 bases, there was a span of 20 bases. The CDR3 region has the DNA TGTGCCAGCAGTTCCACCCCGGGCCTACAGGAGGGCTACACCTTC. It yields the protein CASSSTPGLQEGYTF.

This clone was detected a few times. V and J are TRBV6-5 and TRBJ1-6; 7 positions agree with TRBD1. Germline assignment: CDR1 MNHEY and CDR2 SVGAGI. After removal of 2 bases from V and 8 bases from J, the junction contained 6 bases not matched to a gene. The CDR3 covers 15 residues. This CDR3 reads CASSYTTGSDSPLHF. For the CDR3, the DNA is TGTGCCAGCAGTTACACGACAGGGTCTGATTCACCCCTCCACTTT.

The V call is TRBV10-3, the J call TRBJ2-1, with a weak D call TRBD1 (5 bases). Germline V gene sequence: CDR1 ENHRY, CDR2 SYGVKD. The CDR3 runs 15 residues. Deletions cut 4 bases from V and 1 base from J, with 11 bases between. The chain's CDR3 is CAISGSGQSYNEQFF. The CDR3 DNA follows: TGTGCCATCAGTGGGTCAGGACAATCCTACAATGAGCAGTTCTTC.

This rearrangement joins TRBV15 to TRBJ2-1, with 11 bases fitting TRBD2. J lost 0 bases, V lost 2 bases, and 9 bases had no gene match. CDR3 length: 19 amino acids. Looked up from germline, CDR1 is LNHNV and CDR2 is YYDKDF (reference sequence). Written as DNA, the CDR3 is TGTGCCACCAGCAGATCCGGACTAGCGGGTCCACGCTCCTACAATGAGCAGTTCTTC. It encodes CATSRSGLAGPRSYNEQFF.

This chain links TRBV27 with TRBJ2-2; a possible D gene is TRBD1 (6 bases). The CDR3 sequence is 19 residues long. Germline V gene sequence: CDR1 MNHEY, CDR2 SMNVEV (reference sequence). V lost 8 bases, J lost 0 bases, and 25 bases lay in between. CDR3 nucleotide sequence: TGTGCCAGCGGTCAATTTCTGGGAACAGGGATCGCGAACACCGGGGAGCTGTTTTTT. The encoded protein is CASGQFLGTGIANTGELFF.

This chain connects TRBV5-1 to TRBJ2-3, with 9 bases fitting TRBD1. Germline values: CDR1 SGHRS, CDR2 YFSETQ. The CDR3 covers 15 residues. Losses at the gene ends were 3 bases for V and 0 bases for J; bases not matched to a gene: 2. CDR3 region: CASSSGQGSTDTQYF. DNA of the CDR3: TGCGCCAGCAGCTCGGGACAGGGAAGCACAGATACGCAGTATTTT.

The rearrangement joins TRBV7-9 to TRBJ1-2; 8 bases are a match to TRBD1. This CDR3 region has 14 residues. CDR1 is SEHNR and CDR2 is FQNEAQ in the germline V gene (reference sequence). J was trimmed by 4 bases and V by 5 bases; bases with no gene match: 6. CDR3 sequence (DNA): TGTGCCAGCAGCGCCCAGGGGGCAGGCTATGGCTACACCTTC. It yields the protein CASSAQGAGYGYTF.

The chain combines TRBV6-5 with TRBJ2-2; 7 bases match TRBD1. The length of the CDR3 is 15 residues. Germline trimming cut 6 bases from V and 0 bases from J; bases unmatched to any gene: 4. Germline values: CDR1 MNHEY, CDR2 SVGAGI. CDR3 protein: CASRVQGPNTGELFF. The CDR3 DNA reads TGTGCCAGCAGGGTACAGGGGCCGAACACCGGGGAGCTGTTTTTT.

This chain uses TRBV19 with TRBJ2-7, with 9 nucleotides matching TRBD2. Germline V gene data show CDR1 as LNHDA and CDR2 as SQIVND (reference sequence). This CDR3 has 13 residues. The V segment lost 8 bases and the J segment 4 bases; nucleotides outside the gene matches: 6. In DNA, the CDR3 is TGTGCCAGTGGGCTAGCGGGACCGTACGAGCAGTACTTC. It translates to CASGLAGPYEQYF.

CDR3 loop: CAISDSRGGSYEQYF. The CDR3 bases are TGTGCCATCAGTGACTCGCGAGGCGGGTCCTACGAGCAGTACTTC. The chain recombines TRBV10-3 with TRBJ2-7, with D possibly being TRBD2 (5 bases). Trimming stripped 3 bases from V and 1 base from J, with 13 bases between. This CDR3 is built from 15 residues. Germline V gene sequence: CDR1 ENHRY, CDR2 SYGVKD.